Each of the 27 T cell receptor beta chains below was sequenced from the same sample in a study of blood T cells in healthy people across ages (dated by TCRdb to between 2015 and 2016). Library preparation used 5' RACE. The listed sequencing device is Illumina HiSeq 2500. A second PCR of roughly 6 to 12 cycles was performed with a sample-barcoded 5' primer and a J-beta primer mix. Using fastp trimming at Q25 and MiXCR clonotype assembly, TCRdb reanalyzed the public sequencing data and kept in-frame beta chains. Duplicate CDR3 protein sequences are folded into a single record with the most common DNA and genes. For this sample the table gives more than 700,000 distinct CDR3 sequences, of which about 47% were detected only once. The top ten hold approximately 18% of the sample. Sequenced input: blood. The origin of the receptors is an elderly man in good health.

This clonotype was counted a few times. The chain combines TRBV11-2 with TRBJ2-7; a weak D match, TRBD1 (5 bases). V lost 2 bases, J lost 7 bases, and 12 bases lay in between. This CDR3 has 13 residues. CDR1 SGHAT and CDR2 FQNNGV come from the germline V gene. The CDR3, as DNA: TGTGCCAGCAGCTTACAGGGCCGAGGAGAGCAGTACTTC. Translating it yields CASSLQGRGEQYF.

Regarding this clonotype: This clone may be a read error of a much larger clone one base away. This sequence joins TRBV20-1 and TRBJ2-5; tentatively, D is TRBD1 or TRBD2 (5 bases each). The CDR3 runs to 12 residues. V gave up 3 bases and J gave up 11 bases, with 16 bases separating them. Germline-derived CDR1 and CDR2 are DFQATT and SNEGSKA (reference sequence). Here the CDR3 reads CSASEGYNEQYF. CDR3 sequence (DNA): TGCAGTGCTAGCGAGGGGTACAATGAGCAGTACTTC.

This chain uses TRBV20-1 with TRBJ2-1; 11 bases match TRBD2. Germline CDR1 reads DFQATT; CDR2 reads SNEGSKA (reference sequence). Trimming at V came to 6 bases and at J to 3 bases, leaving 25 bases not matched to a gene. The CDR3 runs 21 residues. The CDR3 nucleotides are TGCAGTGCCCCTTTACAGGGTTCAATTGGACTAGCGGGCACCGGCTACAATGAGCAGTTCTTC. Translation: CSAPLQGSIGLAGTGYNEQFF.

V gene TRBV25-1 combines with J gene TRBJ2-7; 8 positions agree with TRBD1. V shed 2 bases, J shed 3 bases, and the junction held 6 bases outside the gene matches. Germline loops: CDR1 MGHDK, CDR2 SYGVNS. The CDR3 has 15 amino acids. The CDR3 loop is CASSETTGVYYEQYF. The CDR3 DNA sequence: TGTGCCAGCAGTGAAACGACAGGGGTATACTACGAGCAGTACTTC.

This chain connects TRBV7-9 to TRBJ2-5; no reliable D call. Germline V gene data show CDR1 as SEHNR and CDR2 as FQNEAQ (reference sequence). This CDR3 has 14 amino acids. With 0 bases removed from V and 5 bases from J, the gap between germline ends came to 10 bases. As DNA, the CDR3 is TGTGCCAGCAGCTTAGCGGAAGAATGGGAGACCCAGTACTTC. Amino acids: CASSLAEEWETQYF. The whole variable domain, remainder taken from reference TRBV7-9 and TRBJ2-5, is DTGVSQNPRHKITKRGQNVTFRCDPISEHNRLYWYRQTLGQGPEFLTYFQNEAQLEKSRLLSDRFSAERPKGSFSTLEIQRTEQGDSAMYLCASSLAEEWETQYFGPGTRLLVL.

There are many counts of this clonotype. This rearrangement joins TRBV10-3 to TRBJ2-7; D gene unclear. The germline gives CDR1 ENHRY, CDR2 SYGVKD. The V gene lost 2 bases and the J gene lost 5 bases, with 4 bases spanning the gap. CDR3 size: 11 residues. The CDR3 nucleotides read TGTGCCATCAGTGAGAGGGACGAGCAGTACTTC. This sequence encodes CAISERDEQYF.

A remark on this clonotype: A much larger clone differs by one base, so this may be a read error. The gene calls are TRBV28 and TRBJ2-7, with D uncertain. The V end was cut by 3 bases, the J end by 2 bases, with 5 bases between. Germline loops: CDR1 MDHEN, CDR2 SYDVKM. This CDR3 spans 12 amino acids. The chain's CDR3 is CASSFQTYEQYF. In DNA form, the CDR3 reads TGTGCCAGCAGTTTTCAGACCTACGAGCAGTACTTC. Looking up the rest from reference TRBV28 and TRBJ2-7 gives the full variable domain: DVKVTQSSRYLVKRTGEKVFLECVQDMDHENMFWYRQDPGLGLRLIYFSYDVKMKEKGDIPEGYSVSREKKERFSLILESASTNQTSMYLCASSFQTYEQYFGPGTRLTVT.

With respect to this clonotype: Possible read error: a much larger clone is one base away. The chain has TRBV7-2 and TRBJ2-7, with 11 nucleotides matching TRBD2. Trimming took 5 bases from V and 7 from J; bases not matched to a gene: 10. The V gene's germline CDR1 is SGHTA and CDR2 FQGNSA. The CDR3 runs 15 residues. In DNA form, the CDR3 reads TGTGCCAGCAGCCAAACGGGACTAGCGGAGGATGAGCAGTACTTC. This gives the protein CASSQTGLAEDEQYF. The variable domain in full, completed from reference TRBV7-2 and TRBJ2-7, reads GAGVSQSPSNKVTEKGKDVELRCDPISGHTALYWYRQSLGQGLEFLIYFQGNSAPDKSGLPSDRFSAERTGGSVSTLTIQRTQQEDSAVYLCASSQTGLAEDEQYFGPGTRLTVT.

This clonotype occurred many times. The chain has TRBV20-1 and TRBJ1-1; 7 positions match TRBD1. CDR1 and CDR2 from the germline V gene are DFQATT and SNEGSKA (reference sequence). The CDR3 spans 12 residues. V shed 5 bases and J 3 bases; nucleotides not matched to a gene: 3. The CDR3 spells CSAVDRDTEAFF. As DNA, the CDR3 is TGCAGTGCTGTAGACAGGGACACTGAAGCTTTCTTT.

V is TRBV27 and J is TRBJ1-5, with D uncertain. The CDR3 runs to 13 residues. Trimming removed 5 bases at V and 3 bases at J, with 8 bases between. Germline CDR1 MNHEY, CDR2 SMNVEV (reference sequence). The CDR3 DNA is TGTGCCAGCAGTGCCCGTTTCAATCAGCCCCAGCATTTT. Amino acid sequence: CASSARFNQPQHF.

The V gene is TRBV24-1, the J gene TRBJ2-7; no clear D gene. Looked up from germline, CDR1 is KGHDR and CDR2 is SFDVKD. The CDR3 runs 13 residues. V lost 6 bases, J lost 2 bases, and 10 bases lay in between. The CDR3 DNA reads TGTGCCACCAGTTCTGGCAGAACCTACGAGCAGTACTTC. It codes for CATSSGRTYEQYF.

This clonotype was picked up a small number of times. CDR3 loop: CASSPAGHERETQYF. The CDR3 region has the DNA TGTGCCAGCAGTCCGGCGGGACATGAGAGGGAGACCCAGTACTTC. The chain employs TRBV28 and TRBJ2-7; D might be TRBD1 or TRBD2, each matching 6 bases. The end of the DNA is better explained by TRBJ2-5, so the J call may be wrong. The CDR3 covers 15 residues. Germline CDR1 reads MDHEN; CDR2 reads SYDVKM.

In this sample, this clonotype turned up many times. V and J are TRBV14 and TRBJ2-7, with 9 bases identical to TRBD1. This CDR3 region has 17 residues. Per the germline V gene, CDR1 is SGHDN and CDR2 is FVKESK. V shed 1 base, J shed 7 bases, and the junction held 14 bases outside the gene matches. CDR3 region: CASSQVLPGQGPREQYF. The CDR3 region has the DNA TGTGCCAGCAGCCAAGTGCTTCCGGGACAGGGTCCGCGAGAGCAGTACTTC.

The chain couples TRBV28 to TRBJ1-2, with 8 bases lining up with TRBD1. The CDR3 consists of 14 residues. Trimming took 2 bases from V and 6 from J; bases not matched to a gene: 5. Germline values: CDR1 MDHEN, CDR2 SYDVKM. CDR3 bases: TGTGCCAGCAGTTTACGCGGACAGGGCGATGGCTACACCTTC. This sequence encodes CASSLRGQGDGYTF.

The chain carries TRBV27 and TRBJ2-5; 7 bases agree with TRBD2. The V gene's germline CDR1 is MNHEY and CDR2 SMNVEV (reference sequence). This CDR3 has 15 amino acids. The ends lost 2 bases at V and 11 bases at J; junction bases unmatched: 14. As DNA, the CDR3 is TGTGCCAGCAGTTTAAGAGACGGCGGGAGCGGTGAGCAGTACTTC. Translated, it gives CASSLRDGGSGEQYF.

This clonotype has a count of ten or more. The chain is built from TRBV20-1 and TRBJ2-5; 8 bases align to TRBD2. This CDR3 has 14 amino acids. The germline gives CDR1 DFQATT, CDR2 SNEGSKA (reference sequence). The V segment lost 6 bases and the J segment 5 bases; nucleotides outside the gene matches: 11. The CDR3 DNA follows: TGCAGTGCACTTACGGCGGGAGGTTGGGAGACCCAGTACTTC. It specifies CSALTAGGWETQYF.

This clonotype was seen a few times. This chain uses TRBV21-1 with TRBJ1-3; the table calls TRBD1, which could not be checked here. TRBV21-1 corresponds to a pseudogene. The CDR3 extends over 16 amino acids. In DNA form, the CDR3 reads TGTGCCAGCAGCCTAGGACAGGGCTTCGCGGGAACCCCCCTATATTTT. As protein: CASSLGQGFAGTPLYF.

The chain employs TRBV20-1 and TRBJ2-1; perhaps TRBD2 as D (6 bases). Germline V gene sequence: CDR1 DFQATT, CDR2 SNEGSKA (reference sequence). The length of the CDR3 is 15 residues. Trimming cost V 3 bases and J 5 bases, with 17 bases left between them. The CDR3 loop reads CSASVPLASHNEQFF. The CDR3 coding sequence is TGCAGTGCTAGTGTCCCTCTAGCGTCCCACAATGAGCAGTTCTTC.

The sample holds a few counts of this clonotype. The chain couples TRBV20-1 to TRBJ2-5; maybe TRBD2 (6 bases). Trimming cost V 3 bases and J 2 bases, with 13 bases left between them. CDR1 is DFQATT and CDR2 is SNEGSKA in the germline V gene (reference sequence). This CDR3 region has 14 residues. The CDR3 nucleotides are TGCAGTGCTAGTGGAGGGGAACCTCAAGAGACCCAGTACTTC. It encodes CSASGGEPQETQYF.

This clonotype was picked up a small number of times. The chain joins TRBV7-6 to TRBJ2-7; D is possibly TRBD1 (7 bases). The length of the CDR3 is 15 residues. Germline values: CDR1 SGHVS, CDR2 FNYEAQ. Between the trimmed V and J ends, which lost 2 bases and 3 bases, there was a span of 14 bases. The CDR3 DNA reads TGTGCCAGCAGCTTATGGGCAGGGGGGAACTACGAGCAGTACTTC. This encodes CASSLWAGGNYEQYF.

Concerning this clonotype itself: A much larger clone lies one base from this, so it may be a read error. The V gene is TRBV25-1, the J gene TRBJ1-2; D call uncertain. The CDR3 is made up of 12 amino acids. Germline V gene sequence: CDR1 MGHDK, CDR2 SYGVNS. The V gene lost 1 base and the J gene lost 3 bases, with 3 bases spanning the gap. The CDR3 sequence is CASSEWDYGYTF. The CDR3 DNA follows: TGTGCCAGCAGTGAATGGGACTATGGCTACACCTTC.

For the CDR3, the DNA is TGTGCCAGCAGTTTACAGGGGTTAGGCACCGGGGAGCTGTTTTTT. Translated, it gives CASSLQGLGTGELFF. The chain has TRBV12-3 or TRBV12-4 and TRBJ2-2; possible D gene TRBD1, 6 bases. The CDR3 consists of 15 residues. Trimming pared 2 bases from V and 4 bases from J, leaving 11 bases between.

This clonotype was counted many times. The V call is TRBV29-1, the J call TRBJ2-7; 9 bases align to TRBD2. The CDR3 covers 13 residues. J gave up 9 bases and V 4 bases, and 10 bases lay outside the gene matches. Germline assignment: CDR1 SQVTM and CDR2 ANQGSEA. CDR3 DNA: TGCAGCGTTGGAGCGGGAGGACCGTCGGGGCAGTACTTC. This encodes CSVGAGGPSGQYF.

This clonotype has only a few counts. The genes are TRBV6-2 or TRBV6-3 and TRBJ2-7; D is tentatively TRBD1 or TRBD2 (5 bases each). This CDR3 region has 18 residues. V shed 4 bases and J shed 0 bases, with 22 bases lying between them. Germline CDR1 and CDR2: MNHEY and SVGEGT. The CDR3 DNA reads as TGTGCCAGCAGTTCTTACGGGACCAATTTTAAAAGCTCCTACGAGCAGTACTTC. This codes for CASSSYGTNFKSSYEQYF.

The rearrangement uses TRBV6-2 or TRBV6-3 and TRBJ2-1; 7 bases are a match to TRBD2. This CDR3 is 18 amino acids long. The junction had 11 bases not matched to a gene; V was cut back by 2 bases and J by 1 base. From germline, CDR1 is MNHEY and CDR2 SVGEGT. Written as DNA, the CDR3 is TGTGCCAGCAGTTACAGAACGGGGGGAGGCGTTTCCTACAATGAGCAGTTCTTC. Its protein product is CASSYRTGGGVSYNEQFF.

A word on this clonotype: A single base separates this from a much larger clone, so it may be a read error. The chain combines TRBV12-3 or TRBV12-4 with TRBJ2-7; a weak D match, TRBD2 (5 bases). The CDR3 is made up of 15 amino acids. The CDR3 loop reads CASSLDPGMLYGQYF. Written as DNA, the CDR3 is TGTGCCAGCAGTTTAGATCCGGGGATGCTCTACGGGCAGTACTTC.

The chain has TRBV29-1 and TRBJ2-1; D is undetermined. The J call may not be correct, given that the DNA end is closer to TRBJ2-7. From germline, CDR1 is SQVTM and CDR2 ANQGSEA. The CDR3 loop spans 15 amino acids. CDR3 loop: CSVEFALSAYNEQYF. CDR3 DNA: TGCAGCGTTGAGTTCGCGCTGAGTGCCTACAATGAGCAGTACTTC.